One TCR beta chain is described in this entry. The sample comes from a study of blood T cell repertoires in COVID-19. Study summary: Specimens from acute and convalescent COVID-19 originated in the United States, Italy and Spain. PBMCs, B-cell-depleted T cells, or T cells were the source of the cDNA or gDNA that made up the material.

In the study's own analysis: Reference gene primer amplification gave estimated nucleated cell counts. Profiling relied on immunoSEQ multiplex PCR, and the TCRdb table lists in-frame clones only, not all of them. V and J calls and clone size come straight from that table; D and trimming were deduced from the DNA. The sample contains about 230,000 clones, about 79% of which appear only once. The CDR3 runs 14 residues. The V end lost 2 bases, the J end lost 2 bases, and 12 bases lay between the germline ends. Germline-derived CDR1 and CDR2 are SQVTM and ANQGSEA. The chain couples TRBV29-1 to TRBJ1-2; D is ambiguous. The sequenced sample consisted of peripheral blood. The sequence was collected from a man in his forties or fifties who had recovered from COVID-19. CDR3 in amino acids: CSVETRDKNYGYTF. CDR3 bases: TGCAGCGTTGAAACGAGAGACAAAAACTATGGCTACACCTTC.